Below are 9 T cell receptor beta chains sequenced from a single sample in a study of blood T cell repertoires in COVID-19. Method: immunoSEQ multiplex PCR; TCRdb's copy keeps in-frame clones and lacks some. The sample lists 310,000 or so clones, roughly 87% occurring once. What was sequenced was PBMCs or T cells enriched from blood (not recorded which). The receptors originated from a woman younger than 30 who had recovered from COVID-19.

This chain's CDR3 is CASSLEPTSAYEQYF. The DNA of the CDR3 is TGTGCCAGCAGCTTGGAACCGACTAGCGCCTACGAGCAGTACTTC. The rearrangement joins TRBV5-4 to TRBJ2-7; 8 bases are a match to TRBD2. The germline V gene encodes CDR1 SGHNT and CDR2 YYREEE (reference sequence). The CDR3 consists of 15 residues. J gave up 2 bases and V 0 bases, and 4 bases lay outside the gene matches.

The V gene is TRBV5-6, the J gene TRBJ1-3; 8 bases agree with TRBD1. J was trimmed by 3 bases and V by 0 bases; bases with no gene match: 5. This CDR3 has 16 residues. Germline V CDR1 and CDR2: SGHDT, YYEEEE. In DNA, the CDR3 is TGTGCCAGCAGCTTGGTGGACAGGGCTCGTGGAAACACCATATATTTT. Its protein is CASSLVDRARGNTIYF.

The rearrangement uses TRBV24-1 and TRBJ1-1, with a possible D match to TRBD1 (5 bases). Deletions cut 4 bases from V and 2 bases from J, with 13 bases between. The CDR3 consists of 15 residues. Germline values: CDR1 KGHDR, CDR2 SFDVKD. DNA of the CDR3: TGTGCCACCAGTGAGACCGGGGGTGCTAACACTGAAGCTTTCTTT. Translation: CATSETGGANTEAFF.

This clone showed up just a few times. The chain links TRBV2 to TRBJ1-3, with D maybe TRBD1 (5 bases). V was trimmed by 6 bases and J by 2 bases, leaving 20 bases between them. Germline V lookup: CDR1 SNHLY, CDR2 FYNNEI. The CDR3 has 17 residues. CDR3 region: CASSDLMVAGTGNTIYF. Here the CDR3 DNA reads TGTGCCAGCAGCGACCTAATGGTGGCAGGGACTGGAAACACCATATATTTT. Based on the CDR3 plus reference TRBV2 and TRBJ1-3, the full variable domain is EPEVTQTPSHQVTQMGQEVILRCVPISNHLYFYWYRQILGQKVEFLVSFYNNEISEKSEIFDDQFSVERPDGSNFTLKIRSTKLEDSAMYFCASSDLMVAGTGNTIYFGEGSWLTVV.

This clone was observed a few times. This chain joins TRBV14 and TRBJ1-2; 8 nucleotides match TRBD1. This CDR3 region has 14 residues. V lost 4 bases, J lost 8 bases, and 9 bases stayed unmatched. The germline V gene encodes CDR1 SGHDN and CDR2 FVKESK. Written as DNA, the CDR3 is TGTGCCAGCAGCCGAAACCAGGGGGCAGGCGGCTACACCTTC. Translated: CASSRNQGAGGYTF.

The chain recombines TRBV18 with TRBJ2-7; TRBD1 matches 7 bases. From germline, CDR1 is KGHSH and CDR2 LQKENI. The length of the CDR3 is 12 residues. With 4 bases clipped from V and 6 bases from J, the junction kept 3 bases outside the gene matches. The CDR3 DNA reads as TGTGCCAGCTCACAGACAGGGCCCGAGCAGTACTTC. Its translation is CASSQTGPEQYF. The whole variable domain, filled in from reference TRBV18 and TRBJ2-7, reads NAGVMQNPRHLVRRRGQEARLRCSPMKGHSHVYWYRQLPEEGLKFMVYLQKENIIDESGMPKERFSAEFPKEGPSILRIQQVVRGDSAAYFCASSQTGPEQYFGPGTRLTVT.

V and J are TRBV5-1 and TRBJ2-5; TRBD2 aligns across 11 bases. CDR3 length: 15 amino acids. Germline V gene data show CDR1 as SGHRS and CDR2 as YFSETQ. J lost 8 bases, V lost 0 bases, and 6 bases had no gene match. The CDR3 coding sequence is TGCGCCAGCAGCTTGGGACTAGCGGGGCTAGAAACCCAGTACTTC. Its protein product is CASSLGLAGLETQYF.

The chain employs TRBV6-2 or TRBV6-3 and TRBJ1-1; the match to TRBD1 covers 9 bases. The ends lost 4 bases at V and 3 bases at J; junction bases unmatched: 6. The CDR3 length is 15 residues. Germline loops: CDR1 MNHEY, CDR2 SVGEGT. This chain's CDR3 is CASSWRGQGDTEAFF. The CDR3 DNA reads as TGTGCCAGCAGTTGGCGGGGACAGGGCGACACTGAAGCTTTCTTT.

This chain connects TRBV5-4 to TRBJ1-3, with 8 bases aligning to TRBD1. The germline V gene encodes CDR1 SGHNT and CDR2 YYREEE (reference sequence). The CDR3 totals 16 residues. Trimming removed 2 bases from V and 9 bases from J; junction bases left unmatched: 13. CDR3 amino acids: CASSLAGTGEAGTIYF. In DNA form, the CDR3 reads TGTGCCAGCAGCTTAGCCGGGACAGGAGAGGCGGGCACCATATATTTT.